This TCR beta chain was sequenced during a study of beta chain features in type 1 diabetes. Expressed TCRB transcripts got sequenced, as all isolated RNA was reverse transcribed. Produced via immunoSEQ multiplex PCR; TCRdb's table is partial and in-frame only. Among 150,000 or so clones listed, just over 9% were seen once. Populations obtained by sorting all exceeded 95% purity. This sequence originates from a man between 18 and 29 years old in good health. Source material: central memory CD4+ T cells from blood.

CDR3 sequence: CAWSVSVTTGSYEQYF. The CDR3 DNA follows: TGTGCCTGGAGTGTATCGGTCACAACGGGGTCCTACGAGCAGTACTTC. The rearrangement links TRBV30 to TRBJ2-7; a possible D gene is TRBD2 (5 bases). The CDR3 spans 16 residues. Germline values: CDR1 GTSNPN, CDR2 SVGIG (reference sequence). Trimming took 0 bases from V and 1 from J, leaving 16 bases between them. The full variable domain, its missing parts supplied by reference TRBV30 and TRBJ2-7, is SQTIHQWPATLVQPVGSPLSLECTVEGTSNPNLYWYRQAAGRGLQLLFYSVGIGQISSEVPQNLSASRPQDRQFILSSKKLLLSDSGFYLCAWSVSVTTGSYEQYFGPGTRLTVT.